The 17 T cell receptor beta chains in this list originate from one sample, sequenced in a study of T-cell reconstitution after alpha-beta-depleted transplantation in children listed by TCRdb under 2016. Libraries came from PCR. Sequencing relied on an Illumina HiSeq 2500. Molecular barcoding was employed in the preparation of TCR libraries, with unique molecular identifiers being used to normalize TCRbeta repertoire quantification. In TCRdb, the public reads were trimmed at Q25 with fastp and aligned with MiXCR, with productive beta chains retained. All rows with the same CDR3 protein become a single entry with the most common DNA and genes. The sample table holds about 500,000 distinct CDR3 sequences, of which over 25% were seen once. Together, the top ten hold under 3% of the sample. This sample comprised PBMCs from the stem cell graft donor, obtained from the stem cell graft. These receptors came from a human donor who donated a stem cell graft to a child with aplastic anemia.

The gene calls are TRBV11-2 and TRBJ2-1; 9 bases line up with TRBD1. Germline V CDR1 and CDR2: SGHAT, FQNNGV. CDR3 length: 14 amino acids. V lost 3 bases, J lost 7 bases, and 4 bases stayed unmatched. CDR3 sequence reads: CASSFTGGGNEQFF. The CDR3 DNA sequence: TGTGCCAGCAGCTTCACAGGGGGCGGGAATGAGCAGTTCTTC. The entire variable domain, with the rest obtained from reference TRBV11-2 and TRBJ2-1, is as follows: EAGVAQSPRYKIIEKRQSVAFWCNPISGHATLYWYQQILGQGPKLLIQFQNNGVVDDSQLPKDRFSAERLKGVDSTLKIQPAKLEDSAVYLCASSFTGGGNEQFFGPGTRLTVL.

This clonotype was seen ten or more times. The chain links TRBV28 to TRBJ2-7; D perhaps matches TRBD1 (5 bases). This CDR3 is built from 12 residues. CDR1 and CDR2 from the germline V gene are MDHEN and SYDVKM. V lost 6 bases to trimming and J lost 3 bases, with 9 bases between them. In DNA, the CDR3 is TGTGCCAGCAGCCGAGACAGCTACGAGCAGTACGTC. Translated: CASSRDSYEQYV.

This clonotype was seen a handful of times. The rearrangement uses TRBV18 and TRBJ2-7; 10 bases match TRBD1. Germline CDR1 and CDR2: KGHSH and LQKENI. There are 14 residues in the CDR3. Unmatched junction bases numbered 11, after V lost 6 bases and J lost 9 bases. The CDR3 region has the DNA TGTGCCAGCTCTCCCGGGACAGGGGAGCGTGGGCAGTACTTC. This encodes CASSPGTGERGQYF.

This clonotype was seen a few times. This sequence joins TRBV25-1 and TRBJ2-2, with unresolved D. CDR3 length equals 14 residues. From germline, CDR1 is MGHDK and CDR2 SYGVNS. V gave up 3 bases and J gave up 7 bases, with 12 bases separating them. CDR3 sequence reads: CASSDHQDIGELFF. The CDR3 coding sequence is TGTGCCAGCAGTGATCACCAAGACATCGGGGAGCTGTTTTTT.

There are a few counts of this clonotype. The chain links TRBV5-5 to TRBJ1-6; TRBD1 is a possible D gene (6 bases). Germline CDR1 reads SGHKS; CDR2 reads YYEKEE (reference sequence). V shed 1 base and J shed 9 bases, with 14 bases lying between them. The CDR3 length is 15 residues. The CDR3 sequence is CASSLPGRGVSPLHF. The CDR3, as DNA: TGTGCCAGCAGCTTGCCGGGCAGGGGAGTTTCACCCCTCCACTTT.

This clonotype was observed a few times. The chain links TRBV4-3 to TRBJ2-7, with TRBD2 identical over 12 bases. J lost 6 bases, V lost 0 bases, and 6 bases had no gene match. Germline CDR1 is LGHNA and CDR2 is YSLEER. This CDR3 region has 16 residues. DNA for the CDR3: TGCGCCAGCAGCCAAGATAAGACTAGCGGGAGCCGCGAGCAGTACTTC. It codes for CASSQDKTSGSREQYF.

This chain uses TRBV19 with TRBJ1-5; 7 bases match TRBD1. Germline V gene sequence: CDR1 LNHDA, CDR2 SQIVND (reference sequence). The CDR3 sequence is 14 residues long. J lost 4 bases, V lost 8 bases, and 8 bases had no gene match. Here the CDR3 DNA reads TGTGCCAGTGCGACTCGGGACAGTAATCAGCCCCAGCATTTT. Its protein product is CASATRDSNQPQHF.

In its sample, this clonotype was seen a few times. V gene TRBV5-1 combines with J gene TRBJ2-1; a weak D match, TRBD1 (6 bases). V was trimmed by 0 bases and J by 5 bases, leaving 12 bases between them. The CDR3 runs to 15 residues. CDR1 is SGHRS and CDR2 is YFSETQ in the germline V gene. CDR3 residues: CASSLATGRDNEQFF. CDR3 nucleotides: TGCGCCAGCAGCTTGGCGACAGGCCGGGACAATGAGCAGTTCTTC.

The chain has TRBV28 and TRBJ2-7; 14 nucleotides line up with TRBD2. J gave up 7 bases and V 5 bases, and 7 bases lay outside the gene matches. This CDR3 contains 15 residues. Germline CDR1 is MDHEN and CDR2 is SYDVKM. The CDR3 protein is CASSPGTSGSIEQYF. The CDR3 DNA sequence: TGTGCCAGCAGTCCAGGGACTAGCGGGAGTATAGAGCAGTACTTC.

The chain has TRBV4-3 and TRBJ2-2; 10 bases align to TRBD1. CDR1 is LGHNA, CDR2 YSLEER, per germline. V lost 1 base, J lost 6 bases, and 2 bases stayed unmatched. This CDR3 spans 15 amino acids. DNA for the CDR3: TGCGCCAGCAGCCAAGGGACAGGGGGGGCCGGGGAGCTGTTTTTT. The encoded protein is CASSQGTGGAGELFF.

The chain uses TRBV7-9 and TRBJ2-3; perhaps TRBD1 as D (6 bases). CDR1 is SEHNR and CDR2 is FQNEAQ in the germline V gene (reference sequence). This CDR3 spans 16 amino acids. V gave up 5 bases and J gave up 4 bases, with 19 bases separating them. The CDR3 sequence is CASSTSRGSWADTQYF. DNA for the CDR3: TGTGCCAGCAGCACGAGCAGGGGTAGCTGGGCAGATACGCAGTATTTT.

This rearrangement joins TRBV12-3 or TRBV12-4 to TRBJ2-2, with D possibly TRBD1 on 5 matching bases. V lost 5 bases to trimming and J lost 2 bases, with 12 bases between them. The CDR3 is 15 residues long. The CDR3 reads CASSLSTANTGELFF. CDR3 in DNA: TGTGCCAGCAGTCTATCGACAGCAAACACCGGGGAGCTGTTTTTT.

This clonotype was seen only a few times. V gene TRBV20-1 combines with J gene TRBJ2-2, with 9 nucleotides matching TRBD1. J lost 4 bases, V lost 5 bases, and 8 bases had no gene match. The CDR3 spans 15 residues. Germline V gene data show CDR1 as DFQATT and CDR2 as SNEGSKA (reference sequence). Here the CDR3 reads CSAGFGQGTTGELFF. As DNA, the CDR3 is TGCAGTGCTGGTTTCGGACAGGGGACCACCGGGGAGCTGTTTTTT.

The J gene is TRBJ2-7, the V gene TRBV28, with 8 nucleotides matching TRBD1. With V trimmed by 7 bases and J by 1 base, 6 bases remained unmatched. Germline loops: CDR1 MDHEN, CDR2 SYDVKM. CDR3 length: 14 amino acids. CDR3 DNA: TGTGCCAGCATTCCAGGGGGCCAATCCTACGAGCAGTACTTC. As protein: CASIPGGQSYEQYF. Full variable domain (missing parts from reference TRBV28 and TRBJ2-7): DVKVTQSSRYLVKRTGEKVFLECVQDMDHENMFWYRQDPGLGLRLIYFSYDVKMKEKGDIPEGYSVSREKKERFSLILESASTNQTSMYLCASIPGGQSYEQYFGPGTRLTVT.

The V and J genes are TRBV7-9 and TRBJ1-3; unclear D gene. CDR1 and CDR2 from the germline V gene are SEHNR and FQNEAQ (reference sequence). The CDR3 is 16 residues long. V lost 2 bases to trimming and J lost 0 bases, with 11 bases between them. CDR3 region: CASSLSVHHSGNTIYF. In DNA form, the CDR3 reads TGTGCCAGCAGCTTATCGGTTCACCACTCTGGAAACACCATATATTTT.

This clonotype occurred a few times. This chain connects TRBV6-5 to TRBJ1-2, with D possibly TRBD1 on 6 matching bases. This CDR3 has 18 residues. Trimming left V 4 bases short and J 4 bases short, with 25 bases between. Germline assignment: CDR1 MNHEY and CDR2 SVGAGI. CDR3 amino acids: CASSWGSVPTTRGYGYTF. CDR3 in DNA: TGTGCCAGCAGTTGGGGCAGCGTACCCACCACCAGGGGCTATGGCTACACCTTC.

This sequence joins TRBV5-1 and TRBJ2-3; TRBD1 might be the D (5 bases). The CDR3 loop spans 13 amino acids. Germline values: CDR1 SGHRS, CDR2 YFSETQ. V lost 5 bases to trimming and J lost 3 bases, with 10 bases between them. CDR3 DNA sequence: TGCGCCAGCAGTGCAGGGTCGACAGATACGCAGTATTTT. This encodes CASSAGSTDTQYF.